Shown below are 26 T cell receptor beta chains from a single sample sequenced in a study of PD-1 blockade in classical Hodgkin lymphoma. Each patient experienced a relapse that followed autologous stem cell transplantation, and brentuximab vedotin exposure varied. Isolation of CD4+ T cells from thawed PBMCs was performed by magnetic negative selection. Measured with immunoSEQ multiplex PCR; TCRdb has only the in-frame clones, and not every one. The profile shows tens of thousands of clones, 60% to 85% of them singletons. Specimen: CD4+ T cells from blood, collected at baseline. These receptors all come from a human donor with classical Hodgkin lymphoma.

V is TRBV10-1 and J is TRBJ1-1; unclear D gene. The CDR3 covers 16 residues. Germline V gene data show CDR1 as WNHNN and CDR2 as SYGVQD (reference sequence). Trimming cost V 5 bases and J 1 base, with 17 bases left between them. CDR3 bases: TGCGCCAGCAGTCCGAGAAAAACGGCAAAGAACACTGAAGCTTTCTTT. Encoded protein: CASSPRKTAKNTEAFF.

V gene TRBV7-2 combines with J gene TRBJ2-4; D not resolved. Germline CDR1 is SGHTA and CDR2 is FQGNSA. Trimming left V 1 base short and J 0 bases short, with 10 bases between. The CDR3 runs to 16 residues. The CDR3 DNA reads TGTGCCAGCAGCTTAGGAGCGACTTTAGCCAAAAACATTCAGTACTTC. Protein sequence: CASSLGATLAKNIQYF.

The V gene is TRBV28, the J gene TRBJ2-7; tentatively, D is TRBD1 or TRBD2 (5 bases each). This CDR3 spans 13 amino acids. The germline V and J ends were trimmed by 6 bases and 0 bases, with 9 bases remaining between them. In germline, CDR1 is MDHEN, CDR2 SYDVKM. The CDR3 is CASRGRFSYEQYF. CDR3 nucleotide sequence: TGTGCCAGCAGGGGACGGTTCTCCTACGAGCAGTACTTC.

The rearrangement uses TRBV10-1 and TRBJ1-2, with D perhaps matching TRBD1 (6 bases). This CDR3 comprises 17 residues. Trimming stripped 0 bases from V and 3 bases from J, with 17 bases between. Germline V lookup: CDR1 WNHNN, CDR2 SYGVQD (reference sequence). CDR3 coding DNA: TGCGCCAGCAGTGAGTCCGGGACAAGACAAAATTACTATGGCTACACCTTC. Translation: CASSESGTRQNYYGYTF.

The genes are TRBV6-1 and TRBJ2-7; TRBD1 matches 9 bases. The CDR3 extends over 15 amino acids. Germline V gene sequence: CDR1 MNHNS, CDR2 SASEGT. V dropped 4 bases and J dropped 6; count of bases not matched to a gene: 10. The CDR3 bases are TGTGCCAGCAGTGGAAACCGGGACAGGGTAAGCGAGCAGTACTTC. Residues: CASSGNRDRVSEQYF.

Concerning this clone: This CDR3 is also generated by other DNA sequences in the sample. The rearrangement links TRBV18 to TRBJ1-2; 12 bases line up with TRBD1. This CDR3 has 14 residues. The germline gives CDR1 KGHSH, CDR2 LQKENI. J was trimmed by 4 bases and V by 6 bases; bases with no gene match: 3. CDR3 amino acids: CASSPGQGAYGYTF. CDR3 bases: TGTGCCAGCTCGCCGGGACAGGGGGCCTATGGCTACACCTTC.

The V call is TRBV6-6, the J call TRBJ1-1; D call uncertain. Looked up from germline, CDR1 is MNHNY and CDR2 is SVGAGI (reference sequence). With 7 bases removed from V and 1 base from J, the gap between germline ends came to 4 bases. This CDR3 contains 11 residues. CDR3 sequence reads: CASKTNTEAFF. In DNA, the CDR3 is TGTGCCAGCAAGACGAACACTGAAGCTTTCTTT.

The gene calls are TRBV7-2 and TRBJ1-1; unclear D gene. CDR1 and CDR2 (germline): SGHTA, FQGNSA. The CDR3 spans 11 residues. V was cut by 5 bases and J by 5 bases, with 6 bases left in between. The CDR3 loop is CASSPFTEAFF. CDR3 nucleotide sequence: TGTGCCAGCAGCCCCTTTACTGAAGCTTTCTTT.

The chain links TRBV4-1 to TRBJ2-7; TRBD1 matches at 7 bases. Germline V lookup: CDR1 MGHRA, CDR2 YSYEKL. J lost 0 bases, V lost 5 bases, and 7 bases had no gene match. The CDR3 runs to 15 residues. DNA of the CDR3: TGCGCCAGCAGCAACTACAGGGACAGCTCCTACGAGCAGTACTTC. Protein product: CASSNYRDSSYEQYF.

V and J are TRBV2 and TRBJ2-2; 8 bases match TRBD1. This CDR3 region has 15 residues. Germline V gene lookup returns CDR1 SNHLY and CDR2 FYNNEI. With 4 bases clipped from V and 4 bases from J, the junction kept 5 bases outside the gene matches. CDR3 in amino acids: CASSVDRVGTGELFF. DNA for the CDR3: TGTGCCAGCAGTGTGGACAGGGTAGGCACCGGGGAGCTGTTTTTT.

The chain has TRBV5-1 and TRBJ2-5, with D possibly TRBD1 on 5 matching bases. Germline CDR1 is SGHRS and CDR2 is YFSETQ. The CDR3 runs 14 residues. V lost 2 bases, J lost 2 bases, and 10 bases lay in between. The DNA for the CDR3 is TGCGCCAGCAGCTTCCCCCGGACACAAGAGACCCAGTACTTC. Protein: CASSFPRTQETQYF.

The chain links TRBV25-1 to TRBJ2-5; D unresolved. The CDR3 spans 14 residues. Trimming took off 2 bases at V and 0 bases at J, with 7 bases between the two ends. Germline V gene data show CDR1 as MGHDK and CDR2 as SYGVNS. The CDR3 nucleotides read TGTGCCAGCAGTGAAGTGGTCTACCAAGAGACCCAGTACTTC. Protein sequence: CASSEVVYQETQYF.

The V gene is TRBV19, the J gene TRBJ2-1, with TRBD1 matching over 8 bases. The V segment lost 4 bases and the J segment 6 bases; nucleotides outside the gene matches: 8. Germline CDR1 reads LNHDA; CDR2 reads SQIVND (reference sequence). CDR3 length: 15 amino acids. In nucleotides, the CDR3 is TGTGCCAGTAGTACTACAGGGGGTGGTGGCAATGAGCAGTTCTTC. Its translation: CASSTTGGGGNEQFF.

This sequence joins TRBV4-2 and TRBJ2-5; 7 bases are shared with TRBD1. Germline lookup yields CDR1 LGHNA and CDR2 YNFKEQ. The CDR3 length is 17 residues. V lost 0 bases to trimming and J lost 1 base; unmatched junction nucleotides: 8. CDR3 amino acids: CASSQDGRRGFQETQYF. The CDR3 DNA reads TGTGCCAGCAGCCAAGATGGCCGCAGGGGGTTCCAAGAGACCCAGTACTTC.

This chain links TRBV4-3 with TRBJ2-1; TRBD1 matches 9 bases. The ends lost 0 bases at V and 3 bases at J; junction bases unmatched: 15. CDR3 size: 20 residues. The germline CDR1 and CDR2 sequences are LGHNA and YSLEER. The CDR3: CASSQDPGTGNLGSYNEQFF. DNA for the CDR3: TGCGCCAGCAGCCAAGACCCCGGGACAGGGAATTTGGGAAGCTACAATGAGCAGTTCTTC.

This clone was seen only a few times. CDR3 nucleotide sequence: TGTGCCATCCAGTCCGGGACAGACTATGGCTACACCTTC. Translated: CAIQSGTDYGYTF. This chain joins TRBV10-3 and TRBJ1-2; 7 nucleotides line up with TRBD1. The CDR3 has 13 amino acids. In germline, CDR1 is ENHRY, CDR2 SYGVKD. The V segment lost 8 bases and the J segment 3 bases; nucleotides outside the gene matches: 6.

The CDR3: CASSILDRGLGNQPQHF. The DNA of the CDR3 is TGTGCCAGTAGTATCCTGGACAGGGGGCTAGGCAATCAGCCCCAGCATTTT. J is TRBJ1-5 and V is TRBV19; 11 positions match TRBD1. Germline V lookup: CDR1 LNHDA, CDR2 SQIVND (reference sequence). V shed 3 bases and J 2 bases; nucleotides not matched to a gene: 6. CDR3 size: 17 residues. Combining the CDR3 with reference TRBV19 and TRBJ1-5 gives the whole variable domain DGGITQSPKYLFRKEGQNVTLSCEQNLNHDAMYWYRQDPGQGLRLIYYSQIVNDFQKGDIAEGYSVSREKKESFPLTVTSAQKNPTAFYLCASSILDRGLGNQPQHFGDGTRLSIL.

This clone came up a few times. V is TRBV6-1 and J is TRBJ2-7; 7 bases are shared with TRBD1. Germline CDR1 reads MNHNS; CDR2 reads SASEGT. After removal of 6 bases from V and 2 bases from J, the junction contained 7 bases not matched to a gene. The length of the CDR3 is 14 residues. The CDR3 bases are TGTGCCAGCAGAGTAAGGACAGGAACCTACGAGCAGTACTTC. Protein product: CASRVRTGTYEQYF.

The chain recombines TRBV15 with TRBJ1-2; D gene ambiguous. V dropped 0 bases and J dropped 4 bases, with 12 bases sitting between them. Per the germline V gene, CDR1 is LNHNV and CDR2 is YYDKDF (reference sequence). The CDR3 consists of 15 residues. The CDR3 DNA reads as TGTGCCACCAGCAGAGATAGACGTTTGAGCTATGGCTACACCTTC. Residues: CATSRDRRLSYGYTF.

The chain couples TRBV25-1 to TRBJ1-4; D unclear. The V end lost 6 bases, the J end lost 4 bases, and 15 bases lay between the germline ends. CDR1 is MGHDK and CDR2 is SYGVNS in the germline V gene. CDR3 length: 15 residues. The CDR3 protein is CASSRLGGINEKLFF. In DNA, the CDR3 is TGTGCCAGCAGCCGCCTTGGCGGGATTAATGAAAAACTGTTTTTT.

This clone has more than one count but fewer than ten. The rearrangement joins TRBV7-9 to TRBJ2-3; 9 nucleotides line up with TRBD2. The CDR3 contains 16 residues. Losses at the gene ends were 2 bases for V and 0 bases for J; bases not matched to a gene: 3. Germline-derived CDR1 and CDR2 are SEHNR and FQNEAQ (reference sequence). The CDR3 loop is CASSLMRGGSTDTQYF. DNA for the CDR3: TGTGCCAGCAGCTTAATGCGGGGGGGGAGCACAGATACGCAGTATTTT.

This chain connects TRBV11-3 to TRBJ2-3; TRBD1 aligns across 9 bases. V gave up 1 base and J gave up 2 bases; unmatched junction bases: 4. The CDR3 loop spans 16 amino acids. CDR1 is SGHNT, CDR2 YENEEA, per germline. The CDR3 spells CASSLGGQGFTDTQYF. The CDR3 DNA follows: TGTGCCAGCAGCTTAGGGGGACAGGGATTCACAGATACGCAGTATTTT. The whole variable domain, filled in from reference TRBV11-3 and TRBJ2-3, reads EAGVVQSPRYKIIEKKQPVAFWCNPISGHNTLYWYLQNLGQGPELLIRYENEEAVDDSQLPKDRFSAERLKGVDSTLKIQPAELGDSAVYLCASSLGGQGFTDTQYFGPGTRLTVL.

V gene TRBV19 combines with J gene TRBJ1-2, with D perhaps matching TRBD1 (5 bases). Germline assignment: CDR1 LNHDA and CDR2 SQIVND (reference sequence). Deletions cut 1 base from V and 4 bases from J, with 10 bases between. This CDR3 is 14 amino acids long. The CDR3 nucleotides read TGTGCCAGTAGTATAGTAGGGGACGGCTATGGCTACACCTTC. The encoded protein is CASSIVGDGYGYTF.

V and J are TRBV2 and TRBJ2-1; D is undetermined. The germline V gene has CDR1 SNHLY and CDR2 FYNNEI. The germline V and J ends were trimmed by 8 bases and 15 bases, with 20 bases remaining between them. The CDR3 covers 12 residues. The CDR3 reads CASGNGYQELFF. CDR3 nucleotides: TGTGCCAGCGGTAATGGTTACCAAGAATTGTTCTTC.

The chain carries TRBV28 and TRBJ1-1, with D uncertain. Germline V gene sequence: CDR1 MDHEN, CDR2 SYDVKM. The CDR3 covers 15 residues. The V end lost 4 bases, the J end lost 0 bases, and 12 bases lay between the germline ends. CDR3 nucleotides: TGTGCCAGCAGTTCGCTCGGGGAGATGAACACTGAAGCTTTCTTT. This codes for CASSSLGEMNTEAFF. The full variable domain, in which reference TRBV28 and TRBJ1-1 provide the parts outside the CDR3, is DVKVTQSSRYLVKRTGEKVFLECVQDMDHENMFWYRQDPGLGLRLIYFSYDVKMKEKGDIPEGYSVSREKKERFSLILESASTNQTSMYLCASSSLGEMNTEAFFGQGTRLTVV.

The chain couples TRBV19 to TRBJ1-2; 7 nucleotides match TRBD1. CDR1 LNHDA and CDR2 SQIVND come from the germline V gene (reference sequence). V trimming: 4 bases; J trimming: 6 bases; junction bases outside the gene matches: 14. This CDR3 contains 16 residues. CDR3 sequence reads: CASSTKTGRSGNGYTF. The CDR3 DNA is TGTGCCAGTAGTACCAAGACAGGGAGGTCTGGTAATGGCTACACCTTC.